This TCR beta chain was identified during a study of CD8 T cells in Susac syndrome. Sequencing targeted TCR beta in T cells from blood (CD8+ and CD4+). Matched for age and sex, the controls were healthy donors. Negative isolation was used for CD8+ and CD4+ T cells and FACS enrichment for TEMRA cells. With random hexamers, reverse transcription was performed on roughly 0.45 to 1 ug of RNA. It was immunoSEQ multiplex PCR that amplified TCR beta CDR3 across 54 Vbeta and 13 Jbeta. TCRdb passed the immunoSEQ multiplex PCR reads through MiXCR, listing each CDR3 protein once. The sample lists 80,000 to 90,000 distinct CDR3 sequences, over 85% occurring once. In germline, CDR1 is MNHEY, CDR2 SVGEGT. The CDR3 sequence is 12 residues long. V lost 10 bases, J lost 8 bases, and 17 bases lay in between.

The material sequenced was CD8+ T cells from PBMCs. The J gene is TRBJ1-2, the V gene TRBV6-2 or TRBV6-3; the D gene is possibly TRBD1 (5 bases). The sequence derives from a human donor in good health. DNA for the CDR3: TGTGCCACGCGGGACGGTAATAGGGGCTACACCTTC. This codes for CATRDGNRGYTF.